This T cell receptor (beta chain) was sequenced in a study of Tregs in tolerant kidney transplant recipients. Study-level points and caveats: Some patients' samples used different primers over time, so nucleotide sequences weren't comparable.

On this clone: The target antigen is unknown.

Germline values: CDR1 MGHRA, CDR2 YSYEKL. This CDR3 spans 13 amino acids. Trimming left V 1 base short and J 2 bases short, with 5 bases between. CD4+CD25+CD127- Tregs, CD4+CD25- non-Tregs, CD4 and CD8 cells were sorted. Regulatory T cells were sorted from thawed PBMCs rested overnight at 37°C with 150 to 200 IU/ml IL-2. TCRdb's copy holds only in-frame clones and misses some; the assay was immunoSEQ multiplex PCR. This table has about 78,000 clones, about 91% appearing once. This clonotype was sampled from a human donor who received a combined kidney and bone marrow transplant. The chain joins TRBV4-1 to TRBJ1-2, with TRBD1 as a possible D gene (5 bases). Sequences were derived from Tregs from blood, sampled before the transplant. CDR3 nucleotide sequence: TGCGCCAGCAGCCAAGGGACAAACTATGGCTACACCTTC. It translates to CASSQGTNYGYTF.